The 24 T cell receptor beta chains listed next were all sequenced from one sample in a study of CD8 T cells in Susac syndrome. After extraction with the RNeasy kit, about 0.5 to 1 ug of the RNA was reverse transcribed using random hexamers. TCRdb called the immunoSEQ multiplex PCR reads again in MiXCR, with one record for every CDR3 protein. The sample holds about 120,000 distinct CDR3 sequences, approximately 94% seen once. Material for sequencing was CD4+ T cells from PBMCs. These receptors were obtained from a human donor in good health.

This CDR3 is CSASGGGSYEQYF. In DNA, the CDR3 is TGCAGTGCTAGTGGAGGGGGCTCCTACGAGCAGTACTTC. The gene calls are TRBV20-1 and TRBJ2-7; D possibly matches TRBD1 or TRBD2 (6 bases each). Deletions cut 3 bases from V and 0 bases from J, with 9 bases between. Germline V CDR1 and CDR2: DFQATT, SNEGSKA (reference sequence). The CDR3 runs 13 residues.

The CDR3 DNA reads as TGCAGTGCTAGCCTTGCCGGGACCAGCTCCTACGAGCAGTACTTC. Translating it yields CSASLAGTSSYEQYF. The rearrangement links TRBV20-1 to TRBJ2-7; possibly TRBD1 or TRBD2 for D (5 bases each). V lost 3 bases, J lost 0 bases, and 15 bases lay in between. CDR3 length: 15 amino acids. Germline loops: CDR1 DFQATT, CDR2 SNEGSKA (reference sequence).

V and J are TRBV14 and TRBJ2-5; D is possibly TRBD1 (7 bases). V was trimmed by 1 base and J by 4 bases, leaving 16 bases between them. The CDR3 runs 16 residues. The germline V gene encodes CDR1 SGHDN and CDR2 FVKESK. The CDR3 loop reads CASSQGFVEGAETQYF. The CDR3 nucleotides read TGTGCCAGCAGCCAAGGATTCGTGGAGGGGGCAGAGACCCAGTACTTC.

As to this clonotype: One end of the junction fails to match germline, which may point to a read error. The chain has TRBV7-3 and TRBJ2-1; 14 nucleotides line up with TRBD2. The CDR3 sequence is 15 residues long. Looked up from germline, CDR1 is SGHTA and CDR2 is FQGTGA. The CDR3 sequence: CASSSRLAGGDEQFF. The CDR3 nucleotides read TGCGCCAGCAGCTCTAGACTAGCGGGAGGGGATGAGCAGTTCTTC.

The rearrangement uses TRBV28 and TRBJ2-3; D might be TRBD1 (6 bases). There are 12 residues in the CDR3. The V end was cut by 4 bases, the J end by 8 bases, with 10 bases between. Germline loops: CDR1 MDHEN, CDR2 SYDVKM. The CDR3 sequence is CASSYRDCTQYF. The DNA for the CDR3 is TGTGCCAGCAGTTACAGGGATTGTACGCAGTATTTT.

The V and J genes are TRBV19 and TRBJ2-7; D is tentatively TRBD1 or TRBD2 (5 bases each). Germline V gene lookup returns CDR1 LNHDA and CDR2 SQIVND (reference sequence). Trimming stripped 3 bases from V and 3 bases from J, with 15 bases between. This CDR3 region has 15 residues. The CDR3 loop is CASSIFGGSGYEQYF. CDR3 DNA: TGTGCCAGTAGTATCTTTGGGGGTTCGGGCTACGAGCAGTACTTC.

This rearrangement joins TRBV27 to TRBJ1-6, with 10 nucleotides matching TRBD1. This CDR3 region has 16 residues. Germline assignment: CDR1 MNHEY and CDR2 SMNVEV (reference sequence). The J segment lost 13 bases and the V segment lost 6 bases, leaving 15 bases of the junction unmatched. The CDR3 spells CASSLYAGTGAGPLHF. The DNA of the CDR3 is TGTGCCAGCAGCCTCTACGCCGGGACAGGGGCGGGGCCCCTCCACTTT.

The chain carries TRBV5-1 and TRBJ1-1, with D possibly TRBD1 on 6 matching bases. V was shortened by 2 bases and J by 4 bases, with 9 bases between the two germline ends. CDR3 length: 13 amino acids. Germline-derived CDR1 and CDR2 are SGHRS and YFSETQ. The CDR3, as DNA: TGCGCCAGCAGCTTAACAGGGACCACTGAAGCTTTCTTT. Its translation: CASSLTGTTEAFF.

The chain links TRBV27 to TRBJ2-6, with unresolved D. CDR1 and CDR2 from the germline V gene are MNHEY and SMNVEV (reference sequence). This CDR3 has 16 amino acids. V lost 4 bases and J lost 0, with 10 bases in between. CDR3 coding DNA: TGTGCCAGCAGTTCGACGACGGTCTCTGGGGCCAACGTCCTGACTTTC. It specifies CASSSTTVSGANVLTF.

This clonotype was counted once. The chain has TRBV21-1 and TRBJ2-2; TRBD1, the table's D call, was not compared with the DNA. TRBV21-1 is labeled a pseudogene. This CDR3 is 15 amino acids long. CDR3 residues: CASSNSGPHTGELFF. CDR3 bases: TGTGCCAGCAGCAATAGCGGGCCCCACACCGGGGAGCTGTTTTTT.

V is TRBV2 and J is TRBJ2-1; D gene ambiguous. This CDR3 is built from 15 residues. CDR1 SNHLY and CDR2 FYNNEI come from the germline V gene. The germline V and J ends were trimmed by 8 bases and 0 bases, with 14 bases remaining between them. The CDR3 bases are TGTGCCAGCGGCTGGGTCCAGAGCTCCTACAATGAGCAGTTCTTC. Protein: CASGWVQSSYNEQFF. Combining the CDR3 with reference TRBV2 and TRBJ2-1 gives the whole variable domain EPEVTQTPSHQVTQMGQEVILRCVPISNHLYFYWYRQILGQKVEFLVSFYNNEISEKSEIFDDQFSVERPDGSNFTLKIRSTKLEDSAMYFCASGWVQSSYNEQFFGPGTRLTVL.

The chain recombines TRBV7-9 with TRBJ1-2, with a weak D call TRBD1 (5 bases). Trimming shortened V by 3 bases and J by 6 bases, and 20 bases separated the two germline ends. The germline V gene has CDR1 SEHNR and CDR2 FQNEAQ (reference sequence). This CDR3 comprises 16 residues. The CDR3, as DNA: TGTGCCAGCAGCTTTGGGACCGCCCAAGGACTTGATGGCTACACCTTC. Protein: CASSFGTAQGLDGYTF.

The chain recombines TRBV4-1 with TRBJ2-7; TRBD1 might be the D (7 bases). The CDR3 runs 17 residues. V was shortened by 0 bases and J by 2 bases, with 17 bases between the two germline ends. In germline, CDR1 is MGHRA, CDR2 YSYEKL. In DNA, the CDR3 is TGCGCCAGCAGCCAAGAGCCCCAGGGGGGCTACGCCTACGAGCAGTACTTC. It is translated as CASSQEPQGGYAYEQYF.

The chain links TRBV27 to TRBJ2-7; unclear D gene. Trimming removed 6 bases at V and 7 bases at J, with 22 bases between. The length of the CDR3 is 15 residues. Germline CDR1 MNHEY, CDR2 SMNVEV (reference sequence). This CDR3 is CASSSRARQPLEQYF. For the CDR3, the DNA is TGTGCCAGCAGCTCCCGTGCCCGTCAGCCCTTGGAGCAGTACTTC.

V usage is TRBV5-1 and J usage is TRBJ2-5; 9 bases fit TRBD2. This CDR3 is built from 16 residues. The V gene end was trimmed by 0 bases and the J gene end by 5 bases; junction bases not matched to a gene: 8. The germline gives CDR1 SGHRS, CDR2 YFSETQ. The CDR3 loop reads CASSLAVAGAGETQYF. CDR3 DNA sequence: TGCGCCAGCAGCTTGGCGGTAGCGGGAGCGGGGGAGACCCAGTACTTC.

The genes are TRBV10-3 and TRBJ1-1; 9 nucleotides match TRBD1. V was clipped by 6 bases and J by 10 bases; unmatched bases: 6. The CDR3 extends over 12 amino acids. Germline CDR1 and CDR2: ENHRY and SYGVKD. CDR3 nucleotide sequence: TGTGCCATCAGGGGGACAGGGACGAGAGCTTTCTTT. It encodes CAIRGTGTRAFF.

V gene TRBV11-2 combines with J gene TRBJ2-1, with TRBD2 matching over 8 bases. Trimming took 1 base from V and 9 from J; bases not matched to a gene: 8. The germline CDR1 and CDR2 sequences are SGHAT and FQNNGV. The CDR3 covers 15 residues. The CDR3 bases are TGTGCCAGCAGCTTAGGGGGGACTAGATTGGGTGAGCAGTTCTTC. Translated, it gives CASSLGGTRLGEQFF. Full variable domain (remainder filled in from reference TRBV11-2 and TRBJ2-1): EAGVAQSPRYKIIEKRQSVAFWCNPISGHATLYWYQQILGQGPKLLIQFQNNGVVDDSQLPKDRFSAERLKGVDSTLKIQPAKLEDSAVYLCASSLGGTRLGEQFFGPGTRLTVL.

This chain joins TRBV29-1 and TRBJ2-5; possible D gene TRBD1, 5 bases. V was cut by 3 bases and J by 7 bases, with 9 bases left in between. Germline V gene sequence: CDR1 SQVTM, CDR2 ANQGSEA. The CDR3 covers 11 residues. In DNA, the CDR3 is TGCAGCGTTGAGGGCAGGGTGACCCAGTACTTC. Protein sequence: CSVEGRVTQYF.

The chain recombines TRBV6-5 with TRBJ2-7, with D possibly called TRBD1 or TRBD2 (5 bases each). Trimming removed 3 bases at V and 9 bases at J, with 21 bases between. CDR3 length equals 15 residues. From germline, CDR1 is MNHEY and CDR2 SVGAGI. The CDR3 sequence: CASSYYSGRKEAQYF. In DNA form, the CDR3 reads TGTGCCAGCAGTTATTATTCGGGACGGAAGGAGGCGCAGTACTTC.

The chain carries TRBV23-1 and TRBJ1-2; unclear D gene. TRBV23-1 falls under the ORF class, with uncertain function. Trimming pared 11 bases from V and 1 base from J, leaving 17 bases between. The CDR3 covers 14 residues. CDR3 nucleotide sequence: TGCGCCGGCCGTCGGCGTCTTATTAACTATGGCTACACCTTC. This translates into CAGRRRLINYGYTF.

The chain couples TRBV20-1 to TRBJ2-5; 9 bases are shared with TRBD2. V lost 3 bases, J lost 1 base, and 6 bases stayed unmatched. Germline V gene data show CDR1 as DFQATT and CDR2 as SNEGSKA (reference sequence). The CDR3 runs 15 residues. In DNA, the CDR3 is TGCAGTGCTAGTCGCCTAGCGGGACTCCAAGAGACCCAGTACTTC. Its translation is CSASRLAGLQETQYF.

The rearrangement joins TRBV19 to TRBJ2-7, with TRBD2 matching over 7 bases. The CDR3 is 19 residues long. Germline V lookup: CDR1 LNHDA, CDR2 SQIVND (reference sequence). The trim removed 0 bases at V and 3 bases at J, leaving 17 bases unmatched. CDR3: CASSIDPRASGTLSYEQYF. Here the CDR3 DNA reads TGTGCCAGTAGTATAGATCCCAGGGCTAGCGGCACCCTCAGCTACGAGCAGTACTTC.

The rearrangement uses TRBV2 and TRBJ1-2, with TRBD1 as a possible D gene (6 bases). The length of the CDR3 is 13 residues. CDR1 and CDR2 from the germline V gene are SNHLY and FYNNEI. Trimming stripped 5 bases from V and 6 bases from J, with 13 bases between. The CDR3: CASSPAGANGYTF. CDR3 nucleotide sequence: TGTGCCAGCAGTCCCGCGGGGGCGAATGGCTACACCTTC. The variable domain in full, with the rest retrieved from reference TRBV2 and TRBJ1-2, is EPEVTQTPSHQVTQMGQEVILRCVPISNHLYFYWYRQILGQKVEFLVSFYNNEISEKSEIFDDQFSVERPDGSNFTLKIRSTKLEDSAMYFCASSPAGANGYTFGSGTRLTVV.

This chain links TRBV12-3 or TRBV12-4 with TRBJ2-5; perhaps TRBD2 as D (6 bases). CDR3 length equals 12 residues. The ends were cut back, 1 base at V and 11 bases at J, with 11 bases in the middle. This CDR3 is CASSLGGDSQYF. CDR3 coding DNA: TGTGCCAGCAGTTTAGGGGGGGACTCACAGTACTTC.